A selection of T cell receptor beta chains follows, all from one sample in a study of blood T cells in healthy people across ages. Using its own MiXCR run on the 5' RACE reads, TCRdb lists one record per CDR3 protein. The sample yields about 680,000 distinct CDR3 sequences, roughly 49% seen once. Specimen: blood. The source is a woman aged 55-69 years in good health. Both conserved end residues are part of each CDR3. D genes are given only for firm matches. The size entry is marked missing in some rows and otherwise reads once, few, many or a size class.

>TRBV28|TRBJ2-3|few|.
TGTGCCAGCAGCCGGCCCAAAACAACGAAGACGTCGGACACAGATACGCAGTATTTT
CASSRPKTTKTSDTDTQYF
>TRBV20-1|TRBJ1-2|.|.
TGCAGTGCTAGAGTTCGGACCCCGGGGAACTATGGCTACACCTTC
CSARVRTPGNYGYTF
>TRBV29-1|TRBJ2-7|few|.
TGCAGCGTTGCTAGCGTTTCTTCCTACGAGCAGTACTTC
CSVASVSSYEQYF
>TRBV3-1|TRBJ2-5|.|.
TGTGCCAGCAGCCTCCGGACGACGGGGGAGCAGTACTTC
CASSLRTTGEQYF
>TRBV7-2|TRBJ1-6|few|TRBD1
TGTGCCAGCAGCTTAGGACAGGGGGCTCAAGCGCTCCACTTT
CASSLGQGAQALHF
>TRBV7-2|TRBJ2-7|many|TRBD1
TGTGCCAGCAGTCGGGGACAGGGCGACGAGCAGTACTTC
CASSRGQGDEQYF
>TRBV20-1|TRBJ2-5|few|TRBD2
TGCAGTGCTAGAGATGGTCTAGCGGGAGTTCAAGAGACCCAGTACTTC
CSARDGLAGVQETQYF
>TRBV14|TRBJ2-6|.|.
TGTGCCAGCAGCCAAGGGTACGGACGCTCTGGGGCCAACGTCCTGACTTTC
CASSQGYGRSGANVLTF
>TRBV5-6|TRBJ2-5|many|.
TGTGCCAGCAGCTTCCGGACAGACCAAGAGACCCAGTACTTC
CASSFRTDQETQYF
>TRBV29-1|TRBJ2-1|.|TRBD2
TGCAGCGTTGACGATCTAGCGGGACAACCTTACAATGAGCAGTTCTTC
CSVDDLAGQPYNEQFF
>TRBV2|TRBJ2-3|.|TRBD2
TGTGCCAGCACGGGACTAGTGGTAACAGATACGCAGTATTTT
CASTGLVVTDTQYF
>TRBV12-3/TRBV12-4|TRBJ2-3|.|.
TGTGCCAGCAGTTTCGACGCGGGTACGCAGTATTTT
CASSFDAGTQYF
>TRBV2|TRBJ2-5|.|.
TGTGCCAGCTTTTTCCAGGGAGGTCACCAAGAGACCCAGTACTTC
CASFFQGGHQETQYF
>TRBV5-1|TRBJ1-4|.|.
.
CASSLVGGGTNEKLLF
>TRBV4-3|TRBJ2-1|.|.
TGCGCCAGCAGCCAAGGAGTATCCCTCTACAATAAGCAGTTCTTC
CASSQGVSLYNKQFF
>TRBV6-5|TRBJ2-6|.|TRBD2
TGTGCCAGCAGTTACGGGGGACTAGCGGGAGAGTTACACTCTGGGGCCAACGTCCTGACTTTC
CASSYGGLAGELHSGANVLTF
>TRBV7-3|TRBJ2-5|.|.
TGTGCCAGCAGCTTAACACAGGGCAAAGAGACCCAGTACTTC
CASSLTQGKETQYF
>TRBV11-2|TRBJ2-1|.|TRBD2
TGTGCCAGCAGCTTCATTACGGCGGGAGAGTTCTTC
CASSFITAGEFF
>TRBV30|TRBJ2-7|few|.
TGTGCCTGGAGTGTAGGACTGTACGAGCAGTACTTC
CAWSVGLYEQYF
>TRBV12-3/TRBV12-4|TRBJ2-5|.|.
TGTGCCAGCAGCCCAGTCCGCAGGGCGTGGGAGACCCAGTACTTC
CASSPVRRAWETQYF
>TRBV7-2|TRBJ1-1|.|.
TGTGCCACCCAGGGACAAATGAACACTGAAGCTTTCTTT
CATQGQMNTEAFF
>TRBV2|TRBJ1-1|.|.
TGTGCCAGCAGTGCTACAGGGAATACTGAAGCTTTCTTT
CASSATGNTEAFF
>TRBV7-9|TRBJ2-7|.|TRBD2
TGTGCCAGCAGCTTACTACTAGCGGGAGTTTACGAGCAGTACTTC
CASSLLLAGVYEQYF
>TRBV5-1|TRBJ2-5|.|.
TGCGCCAGCTCCTCTACCACCGGGACGCAACAAGAGACCCAGTACTTC
CASSSTTGTQQETQYF
>TRBV30|TRBJ1-2|.|.
TGTGCCTGGAGTGCCCGGTTGGAGGGCTACACCTTC
CAWSARLEGYTF
>TRBV9|TRBJ2-5|.|TRBD2
TGTGCCAGCAGCGTAGGGAGCGGGAGGGAGCATAAGCAGTACTTC
CASSVGSGREHKQYF
>TRBV7-2|TRBJ2-1|.|TRBD2
TGTGCCAGCAGCTTAGGCGGGAGTGGGTACAATGAGCAGTTCTTC
CASSLGGSGYNEQFF
>TRBV7-2|TRBJ1-1|.|.
TGTGCCAGCAGACGAGAGGGGGAATACACTGAAGCTTTCTTT
CASRREGEYTEAFF
>TRBV6-6|TRBJ2-3|once|.
TGTGCCAGCAAAGAGGGCACAGATACGCAGTATTTT
CASKEGTDTQYF
>TRBV12-3/TRBV12-4|TRBJ2-1|.|TRBD2
TGTGCCAGCAGTTTACTAGCGGGAGACATCAATGAGCAGTTCTTC
CASSLLAGDINEQFF
>TRBV7-8|TRBJ2-5|.|TRBD2
TGTGCCAGCAGCCCAGGACTAGCGGGGGCAATTCAAGAGACCCAGTACTTC
CASSPGLAGAIQETQYF
>TRBV7-2|TRBJ2-3|.|.
TGTGCCAGCAGCTTATCGCCCCACCCTACACCGGATACGCAGTATTTT
CASSLSPHPTPDTQYF
>TRBV4-2|TRBJ2-2|.|.
TGTGCCAGCAGCCAAGATGACCAGATCAACACCGGGGAGCTGTTTTTT
CASSQDDQINTGELFF
>TRBV7-2|TRBJ2-7|few|TRBD1
TGTGCCAGCAGCTTAGGAAACAGGGGGCTTTACGAGCAGTACTTC
CASSLGNRGLYEQYF
>TRBV7-2|TRBJ1-1|.|.
TGTGCCAGCAGCCACCCGGAGGGCGCGAACACTGAAGCTTTCTTT
CASSHPEGANTEAFF
>TRBV2|TRBJ2-5|.|.
TGTGCCAGCAGTGAAAATAGCGCGAACCAAGAGACCCAGTACTTC
CASSENSANQETQYF
>TRBV10-3|TRBJ2-1|few|TRBD2
TGTGCCATCAGTGATGCGGGAGGAAGGGTCAATGAGCAGTTCTTC
CAISDAGGRVNEQFF
>TRBV12-3/TRBV12-4|TRBJ2-4|many|TRBD2
TGTGCCAGCAGTTTAGACCGGCGGGAGGGCCGGAGAAACATTCAGTACTTC
CASSLDRREGRRNIQYF
>TRBV28|TRBJ2-3|few|.
TGTGCCAGCATTAACACGGGTCTAGTGTCGACAGATACGCAGTATTTT
CASINTGLVSTDTQYF
>TRBV28|TRBJ2-7|few|.
TGTGCCAGCAGTTTACGTGCGACAGGGAGGTCCCACGAGCAGTACTTC
CASSLRATGRSHEQYF
>TRBV7-8|TRBJ2-7|few|TRBD2
TGTGCCAGCAGCTTAGTGGTCGGGACTAGCGGCTACGAGCAGTACTTC
CASSLVVGTSGYEQYF
>TRBV7-3|TRBJ2-7|.|.
TGTGCCAGCAGCTTAGGGGGACAACCTACTGAGCAGTACTTC
CASSLGGQPTEQYF
>TRBV7-9|TRBJ2-7|.|TRBD1
TGTGCCAGCAGCAAGTGGGACAGGGTTTATGAGCAGTACTTC
CASSKWDRVYEQYF
>TRBV6-2/TRBV6-3|TRBJ2-5|many|.
TGTGCCAGCACCTTTATCCCCTACCAAGAGACCCAGTACTTC
CASTFIPYQETQYF
>TRBV28|TRBJ2-7|few|TRBD1
TGTGCCAGCAGTGAGACAGGGGGTAATTACGAGCAGTACTTC
CASSETGGNYEQYF
>TRBV28|TRBJ1-2|.|.
TGTGCCAGCAGTAATGGGGCAGAGAACTATGGCTACACCTTC
CASSNGAENYGYTF
>TRBV5-1|TRBJ1-2|few|TRBD1
TGCGCCAGCAGCTTGGGTCGCGGACAGGGGTATGGCTACACCTTC
CASSLGRGQGYGYTF
>TRBV20-1|TRBJ2-3|.|.
TGCAGTGCTAGATGGCTAGCAGAGCGCACAGATACGCAGTATTTT
CSARWLAERTDTQYF
>TRBV10-3|TRBJ2-1|few|TRBD2
TGTGCCATCAGTGGCCGGAGCGGGAGCGGCGATGAGCAGTTCTTC
CAISGRSGSGDEQFF
>TRBV29-1|TRBJ2-7|many|TRBD1
TGCAGCGGGGGACCGGGACAGGGGGCTTACGAGCAGTACTTC
CSGGPGQGAYEQYF
>TRBV5-6|TRBJ2-4|.|TRBD2
TGTGCCAGCAACTACACTAGCGGGAATTACATTCAGTACTTC
CASNYTSGNYIQYF
>TRBV20-1|TRBJ2-5|once|.
TGCAGTGCTGGGGAATTCAACAATGAGCAGTACTTC
CSAGEFNNEQYF
>TRBV7-3|TRBJ1-1|.|.
TGTGCCAGCAGCTTACGGGGACCGCTAAACACTGAAGCTTTCTTT
CASSLRGPLNTEAFF
>TRBV2|TRBJ2-4|.|.
TGTGCCAGCAGTGAGCTCTCGAGGTCGGCCAAAAACATTCAGTACTTC
CASSELSRSAKNIQYF